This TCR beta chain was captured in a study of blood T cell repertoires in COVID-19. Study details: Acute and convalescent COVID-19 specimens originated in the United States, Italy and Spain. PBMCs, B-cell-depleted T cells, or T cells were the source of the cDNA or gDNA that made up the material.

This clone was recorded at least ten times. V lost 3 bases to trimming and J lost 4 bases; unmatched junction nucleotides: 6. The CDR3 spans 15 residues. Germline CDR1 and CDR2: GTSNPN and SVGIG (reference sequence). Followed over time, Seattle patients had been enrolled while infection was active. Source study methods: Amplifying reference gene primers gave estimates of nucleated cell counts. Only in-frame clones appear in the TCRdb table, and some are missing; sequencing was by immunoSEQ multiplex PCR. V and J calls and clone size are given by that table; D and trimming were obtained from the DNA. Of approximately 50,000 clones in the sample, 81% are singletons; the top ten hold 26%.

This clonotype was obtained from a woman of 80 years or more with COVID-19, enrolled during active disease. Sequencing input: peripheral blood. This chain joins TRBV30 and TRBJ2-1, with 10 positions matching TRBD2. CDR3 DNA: TGTGCCTGGAGCGCCCCAGCGGGAGGGTACAATGAGCAGTTCTTC. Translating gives CAWSAPAGGYNEQFF.